The clone carrying this T cell receptor (beta chain) was seen a few times. What it binds is not known. This sample is part of a study of post-analysis software for immune sequencing data. Notes on the study in general: Patients had higher frequencies than controls of roughly five TRBV segments, including TRBV5-6, TRBV5-1 and TRBV20-1.

The TCR beta cDNA libraries contained unique molecular identifiers. MiXCR, applied by TCRdb to the PCR reads, yields one record per CDR3 protein. This sample has 550,000 to 700,000 distinct CDR3 sequences, with 44% found just once. The CDR3 consists of 12 residues. CDR1 SQVTM and CDR2 ANQGSEA come from the germline V gene. Deletions cut 8 bases from V and 0 bases from J, with 10 bases between. This TCR derives from a girl aged 10 to 17 with multiple sclerosis. V usage is TRBV29-1 and J usage is TRBJ1-1; D remains ambiguous. Source material: blood. The CDR3 bases are TGCAGCTCCGGGCAGTTGAACACTGAAGCTTTCTTT. It codes for CSSGQLNTEAFF.